This T cell receptor (beta chain) was identified in a study of T cell responses to AZD1222 COVID-19 vaccine. Study-wide results and limits: Reportedly, nearly half of unique spike TCRs recognized epitopes outside B.1.351/B.1.1.7 mutations. Spike-spanning, vaccine-associated CD4 TCRs were dominant at 160-218 and 743-854. The donor group comprised mostly white British people and more females; the analysis possibly underestimated clonal diversity. Among those given AZD1222, only six or seven were seropositive at baseline.

Comment on this clone: The antigen is undetermined.

CDR1 is LNHDA and CDR2 is SQIVND in the germline V gene (reference sequence). CDR3 length: 19 residues. The V end lost 3 bases, the J end lost 2 bases, and 23 bases lay between the germline ends. Using immunoSEQ multiplex PCR, the repertoire was profiled, and TCRdb retains in-frame clones only, with some absent. The profile shows approximately 120,000 clones, about 88% of them singletons. The TCR was taken from an adult in good health. J is TRBJ2-4 and V is TRBV19; D might be TRBD1 (6 bases). The sequencing here drew on peripheral blood, taken on day 0 of AZD1222 vaccination. The chain's CDR3 is CASSIRTQGSGTTKNIQYF. The CDR3 DNA sequence: TGTGCCAGTAGTATCCGAACCCAGGGGTCCGGGACAACCAAAAACATTCAGTACTTC.